Listed here is a single TCR beta chain. Antigen specificity is unknown. The data were obtained in a study of a mutant IDH1 vaccine in newly diagnosed glioma. Whole-study context: Onset of vaccination occurred 4-6 weeks following radiotherapy alone, or with temozolomide cycles.

Profiling relied on immunoSEQ multiplex PCR, and the TCRdb table lists in-frame clones only, not all of them. The sample consists of approximately 25,000 clones, over 80% of them appearing once. Specified time point: week 47, end of study. Every vaccination contained 300 ug of the mutant IDH1 20-mer peptide and was paired with topical imiquimod. V lost 4 bases, J lost 3 bases, and 5 bases stayed unmatched. CDR1 is SNHLY, CDR2 FYNNEI, per germline. The CDR3 spans 16 residues. The chain is built from TRBV2 and TRBJ2-3; 12 bases are a match to TRBD1. The sequence derives from a man aged 40-55 years with glioma. Some clones in this sample may be carry-over from other donors' samples. Material: PBMCs, obtained from a glioma patient whose treatment included an IDH1 peptide vaccine. CDR3 residues: CASSGDRGRVTDTQYF. Here the CDR3 DNA reads TGTGCCAGCAGTGGGGACAGGGGGCGCGTGACAGATACGCAGTATTTT.